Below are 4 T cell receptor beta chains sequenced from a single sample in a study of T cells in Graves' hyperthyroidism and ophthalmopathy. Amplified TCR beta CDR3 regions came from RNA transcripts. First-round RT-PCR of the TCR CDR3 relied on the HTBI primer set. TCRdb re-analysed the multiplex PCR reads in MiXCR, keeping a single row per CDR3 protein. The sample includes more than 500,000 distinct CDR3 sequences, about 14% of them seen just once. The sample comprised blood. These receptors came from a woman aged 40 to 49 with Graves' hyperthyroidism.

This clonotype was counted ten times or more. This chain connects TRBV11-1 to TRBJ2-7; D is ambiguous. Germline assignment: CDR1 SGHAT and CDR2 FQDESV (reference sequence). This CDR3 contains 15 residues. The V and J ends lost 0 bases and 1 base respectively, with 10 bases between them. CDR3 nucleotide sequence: TGTGCCAGCAGCTTAGCGGAAGGATGGTCCTACGAGCAGTACTTC. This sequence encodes CASSLAEGWSYEQYF. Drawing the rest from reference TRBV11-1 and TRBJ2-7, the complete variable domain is EAEVAQSPRYKITEKSQAVAFWCDPISGHATLYWYRQILGQGPELLVQFQDESVVDDSQLPKDRFSAERLKGVDSTLKIQPAELGDSAMYLCASSLAEGWSYEQYFGPGTRLTVT.

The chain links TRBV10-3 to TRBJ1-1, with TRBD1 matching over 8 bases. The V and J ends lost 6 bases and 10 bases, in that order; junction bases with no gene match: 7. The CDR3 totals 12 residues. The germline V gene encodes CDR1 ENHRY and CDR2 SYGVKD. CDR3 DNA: TGTGCCATCAGGGACAGGGAAGGCGGAGCTTTCTTT. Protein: CAIRDREGGAFF.

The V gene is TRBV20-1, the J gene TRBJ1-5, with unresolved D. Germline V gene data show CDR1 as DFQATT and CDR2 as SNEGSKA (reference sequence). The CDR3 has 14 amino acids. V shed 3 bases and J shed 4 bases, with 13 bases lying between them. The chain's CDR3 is CSASSGGRNQPQHF. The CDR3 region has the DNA TGCAGTGCTAGTTCAGGAGGGAGGAATCAGCCCCAGCATTTT.

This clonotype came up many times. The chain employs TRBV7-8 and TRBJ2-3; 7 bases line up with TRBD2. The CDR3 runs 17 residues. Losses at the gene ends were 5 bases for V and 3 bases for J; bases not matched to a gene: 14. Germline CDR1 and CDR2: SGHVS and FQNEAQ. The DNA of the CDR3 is TGTGCCAGCAGCACTAAGCGTTTTGCGGGAGCTACAGATACGCAGTATTTT. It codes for CASSTKRFAGATDTQYF.